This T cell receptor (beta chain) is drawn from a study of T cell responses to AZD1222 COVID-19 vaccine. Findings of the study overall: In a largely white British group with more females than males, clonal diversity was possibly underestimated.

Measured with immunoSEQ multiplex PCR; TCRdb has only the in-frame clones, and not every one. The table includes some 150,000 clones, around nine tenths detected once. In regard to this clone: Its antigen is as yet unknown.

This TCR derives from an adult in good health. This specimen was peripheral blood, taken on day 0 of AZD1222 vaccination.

For the CDR3, the DNA is TGTGCCAGCAGTGACCTATGGCGGGATGAGCAGTTCTTC. Protein sequence: CASSDLWRDEQFF. The rearrangement joins TRBV2 to TRBJ2-1; TRBD2 might be the D (5 bases). Between the trimmed V and J ends, which lost 3 bases and 8 bases, there was a span of 11 bases. CDR3 length: 13 amino acids. Looked up from germline, CDR1 is SNHLY and CDR2 is FYNNEI. The full variable domain, its missing parts supplied by reference TRBV2 and TRBJ2-1, is EPEVTQTPSHQVTQMGQEVILRCVPISNHLYFYWYRQILGQKVEFLVSFYNNEISEKSEIFDDQFSVERPDGSNFTLKIRSTKLEDSAMYFCASSDLWRDEQFFGPGTRLTVL.